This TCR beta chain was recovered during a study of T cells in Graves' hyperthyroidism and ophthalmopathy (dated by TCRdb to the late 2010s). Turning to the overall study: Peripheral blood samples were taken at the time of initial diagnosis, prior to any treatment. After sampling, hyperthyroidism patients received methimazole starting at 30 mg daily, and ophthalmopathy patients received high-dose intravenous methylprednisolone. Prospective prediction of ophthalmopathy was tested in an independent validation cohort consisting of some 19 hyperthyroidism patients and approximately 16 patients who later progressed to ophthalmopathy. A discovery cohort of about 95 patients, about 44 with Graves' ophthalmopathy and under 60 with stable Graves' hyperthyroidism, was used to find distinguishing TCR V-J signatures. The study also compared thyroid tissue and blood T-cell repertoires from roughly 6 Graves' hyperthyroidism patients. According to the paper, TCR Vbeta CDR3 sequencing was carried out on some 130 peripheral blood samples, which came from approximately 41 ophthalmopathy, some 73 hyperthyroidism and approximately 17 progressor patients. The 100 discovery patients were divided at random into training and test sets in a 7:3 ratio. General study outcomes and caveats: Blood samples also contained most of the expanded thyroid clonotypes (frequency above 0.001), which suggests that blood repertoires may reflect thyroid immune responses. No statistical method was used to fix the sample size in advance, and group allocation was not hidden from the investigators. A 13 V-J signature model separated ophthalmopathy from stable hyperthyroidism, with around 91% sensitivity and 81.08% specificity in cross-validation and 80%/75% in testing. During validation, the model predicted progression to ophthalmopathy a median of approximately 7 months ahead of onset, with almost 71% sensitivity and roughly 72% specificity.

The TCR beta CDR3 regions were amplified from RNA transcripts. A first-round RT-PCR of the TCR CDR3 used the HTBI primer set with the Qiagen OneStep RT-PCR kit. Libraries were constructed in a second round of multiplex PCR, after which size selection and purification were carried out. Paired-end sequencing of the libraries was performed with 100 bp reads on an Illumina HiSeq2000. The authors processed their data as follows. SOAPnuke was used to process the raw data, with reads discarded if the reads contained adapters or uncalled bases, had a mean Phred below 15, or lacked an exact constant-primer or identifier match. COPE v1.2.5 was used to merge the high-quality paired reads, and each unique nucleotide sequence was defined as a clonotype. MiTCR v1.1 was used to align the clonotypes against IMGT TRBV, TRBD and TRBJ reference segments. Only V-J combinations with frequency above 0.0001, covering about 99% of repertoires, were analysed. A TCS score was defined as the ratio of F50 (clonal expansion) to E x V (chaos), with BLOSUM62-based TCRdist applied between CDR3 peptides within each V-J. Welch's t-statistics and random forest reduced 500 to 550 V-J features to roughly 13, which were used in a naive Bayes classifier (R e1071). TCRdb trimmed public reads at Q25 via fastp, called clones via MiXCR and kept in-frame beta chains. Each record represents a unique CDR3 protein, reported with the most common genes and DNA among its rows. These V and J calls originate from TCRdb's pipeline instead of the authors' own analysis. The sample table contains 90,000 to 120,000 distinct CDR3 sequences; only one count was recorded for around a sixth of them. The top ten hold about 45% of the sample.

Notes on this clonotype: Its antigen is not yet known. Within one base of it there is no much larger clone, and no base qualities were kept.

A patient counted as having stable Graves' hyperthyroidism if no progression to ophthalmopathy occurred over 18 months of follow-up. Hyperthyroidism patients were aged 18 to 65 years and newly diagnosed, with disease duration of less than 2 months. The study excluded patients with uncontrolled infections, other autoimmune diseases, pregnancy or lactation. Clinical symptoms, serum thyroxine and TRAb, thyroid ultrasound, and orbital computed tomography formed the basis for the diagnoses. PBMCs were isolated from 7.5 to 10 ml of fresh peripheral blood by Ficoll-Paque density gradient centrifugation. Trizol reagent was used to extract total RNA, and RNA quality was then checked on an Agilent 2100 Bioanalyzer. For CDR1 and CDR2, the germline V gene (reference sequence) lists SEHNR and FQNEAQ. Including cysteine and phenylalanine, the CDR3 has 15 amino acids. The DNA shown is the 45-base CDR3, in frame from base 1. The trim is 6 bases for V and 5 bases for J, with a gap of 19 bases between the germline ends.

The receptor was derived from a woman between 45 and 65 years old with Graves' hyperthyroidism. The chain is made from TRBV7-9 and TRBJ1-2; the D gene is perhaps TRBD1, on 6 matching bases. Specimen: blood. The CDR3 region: CASSSAGAGPYGYTF. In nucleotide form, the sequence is TGTGCCAGCAGTTCAGCGGGGGCCGGCCCGTATGGCTACACCTTC.